A single sample gave rise to the 9 T cell receptor beta chains below, sequenced in a study of cytomegalovirus exposure and HLA in healthy donors. It was with 60 Vbeta and 13 Jbeta primers that the PCR ran. Produced via immunoSEQ multiplex PCR; TCRdb's table is partial and in-frame only. The data show over 200,000 clones, with 60% to 80% seen just once and approximately 1.9% held by the top ten. Sequencing was done on a sample of PBMCs. Receptors were obtained from a woman under 40 in good health and CMV-seronegative.

This chain uses TRBV4-1 with TRBJ2-3; 10 bases fit TRBD1. The CDR3 loop spans 21 amino acids. Germline V lookup: CDR1 MGHRA, CDR2 YSYEKL. V was clipped by 3 bases and J by 0 bases; unmatched bases: 18. DNA of the CDR3: TGCGCCAGCAGCCAGCGCGGGGGAGGGACAGGGGATATTCTAAGCACAGATACGCAGTATTTT. It translates to CASSQRGGGTGDILSTDTQYF.

This clone has a handful of counts. At one end, the junction sequence differs from germline, possibly due to a read error. V and J are TRBV7-9 and TRBJ1-1; TRBD1 is a possible D gene (6 bases). This CDR3 region has 12 residues. From germline, CDR1 is SEHNR and CDR2 FQNEAQ (reference sequence). The CDR3 here is CASSLQGLLSSF. The CDR3 DNA reads TGTGCCAGCAGCTTACAGGGGCTACTGTCGTCTTTT.

The chain has TRBV7-9 and TRBJ2-3; 7 bases agree with TRBD1. Germline values: CDR1 SEHNR, CDR2 FQNEAQ (reference sequence). CDR3 length equals 15 residues. The J segment lost 0 bases and the V segment lost 5 bases, leaving 5 bases of the junction unmatched. The CDR3 sequence: CASSQTGISTDTQYF. The DNA for the CDR3 is TGTGCCAGCAGCCAGACAGGGATCAGCACAGATACGCAGTATTTT.

This clone has a handful of counts. The genes are TRBV6-1 and TRBJ1-5; D perhaps matches TRBD1 (5 bases). This CDR3 spans 16 amino acids. The V gene's germline CDR1 is MNHNS and CDR2 SASEGT. V dropped 1 base and J dropped 3 bases, with 13 bases sitting between them. The CDR3 DNA reads as TGTGCCAGCAGTGAAGGGTTAAGGGGCTACAATCAGCCCCAGCATTTT. It yields the protein CASSEGLRGYNQPQHF.

The table lists this clone with a few counts. The rearrangement uses TRBV11-3 and TRBJ1-1, with D unresolved. The CDR3 length is 15 residues. The V end lost 0 bases, the J end lost 0 bases, and 8 bases lay between the germline ends. Germline-derived CDR1 and CDR2 are SGHNT and YENEEA. For the CDR3, the DNA is TGTGCCAGCAGCTTAGATTCCGGGTTGAACACTGAAGCTTTCTTT. This translates into CASSLDSGLNTEAFF.

The CDR3 loop reads CASSVKQGVNEKLFF. In DNA, the CDR3 is TGTGCCAGTAGTGTCAAACAGGGGGTAAATGAAAAACTGTTTTTT. This chain uses TRBV19 with TRBJ1-4; 8 nucleotides line up with TRBD1. Unmatched junction bases numbered 7, after V lost 5 bases and J lost 5 bases. The CDR3 consists of 15 residues. Looked up from germline, CDR1 is LNHDA and CDR2 is SQIVND (reference sequence).

This rearrangement joins TRBV18 to TRBJ2-5; D gene uncertain. Germline-derived CDR1 and CDR2 are KGHSH and LQKENI. This CDR3 spans 13 amino acids. Trimming removed 9 bases at V and 2 bases at J, with 13 bases between. The CDR3, as DNA: TGTGCCAGTCTACTTGACTTACAAGAGACCCAGTACTTC. This sequence encodes CASLLDLQETQYF.

This clone was counted once. V gene TRBV7-8 combines with J gene TRBJ2-6, with unresolved D. CDR1 SGHVS and CDR2 FQNEAQ come from the germline V gene. The V and J ends lost 3 bases and 1 base respectively, with 7 bases between them. The CDR3 loop spans 15 amino acids. As DNA, the CDR3 is TGTGCCAGCAGCTTGGGCGTATCTGGGGCCAACGTCCTGACTTTC. It yields the protein CASSLGVSGANVLTF.

CDR3 sequence reads: CASSDKLAGEQYF. The CDR3 DNA sequence: TGTGCCAGCAGTGACAAACTAGCAGGGGAGCAGTACTTC. This chain uses TRBV6-1 with TRBJ2-7, with D maybe TRBD2 (6 bases). The V end lost 3 bases, the J end lost 7 bases, and 13 bases lay between the germline ends. CDR3 length equals 13 residues. CDR1 and CDR2 (germline): MNHNS, SASEGT.